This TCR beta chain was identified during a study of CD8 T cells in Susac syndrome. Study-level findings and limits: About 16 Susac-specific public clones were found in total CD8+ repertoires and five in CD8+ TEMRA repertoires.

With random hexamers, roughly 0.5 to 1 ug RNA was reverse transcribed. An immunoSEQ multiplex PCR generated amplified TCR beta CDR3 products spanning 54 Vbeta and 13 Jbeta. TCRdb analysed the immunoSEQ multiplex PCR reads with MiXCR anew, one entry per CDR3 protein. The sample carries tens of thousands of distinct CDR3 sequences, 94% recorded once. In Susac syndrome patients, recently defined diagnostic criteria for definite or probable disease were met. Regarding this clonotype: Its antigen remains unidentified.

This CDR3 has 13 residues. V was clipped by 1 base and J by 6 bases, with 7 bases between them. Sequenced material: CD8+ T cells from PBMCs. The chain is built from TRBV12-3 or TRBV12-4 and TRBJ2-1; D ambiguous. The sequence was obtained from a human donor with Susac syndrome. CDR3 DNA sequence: TGTGCCAGCAGTTTAGTAACTGGCAATGAGCAGTTCTTC. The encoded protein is CASSLVTGNEQFF.